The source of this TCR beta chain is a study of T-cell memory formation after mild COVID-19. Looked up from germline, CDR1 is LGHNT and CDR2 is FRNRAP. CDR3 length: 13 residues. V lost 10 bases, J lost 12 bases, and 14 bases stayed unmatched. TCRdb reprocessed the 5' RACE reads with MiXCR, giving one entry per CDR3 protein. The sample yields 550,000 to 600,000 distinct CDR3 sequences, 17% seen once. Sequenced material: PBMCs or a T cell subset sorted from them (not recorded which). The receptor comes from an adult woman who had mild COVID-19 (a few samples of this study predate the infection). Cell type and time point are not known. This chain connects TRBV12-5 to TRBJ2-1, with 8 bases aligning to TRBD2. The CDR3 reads CATSPGGAIGQFF. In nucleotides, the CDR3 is TGTGCTACAAGCCCCGGGGGGGCCATCGGGCAGTTCTTC.